This TCR beta chain appears in the sequencing data of a study of beta chain features in type 1 diabetes. Study-wide findings and caveats: The naive, central memory and Treg TCRB repertoires showed an apparent similarity that was greater among patients than among healthy donors.

Expressed TCRB transcripts were sequenced, since all the RNA that had been isolated was reverse transcribed. Produced via immunoSEQ multiplex PCR; TCRdb's table is partial and in-frame only. This sample has around 250,000 clones; 12% to 15% occur once, and the top ten carry around 0.026%. Between the trimmed V and J ends, which lost 3 bases and 1 base, there was a span of 9 bases. From germline, CDR1 is SGHTA and CDR2 FQGNSA. The CDR3 is 14 residues long. This clone occurred a few times. What it binds is not known. This receptor was taken from a woman between 35 and 50 years old in good health. The V and J genes are TRBV7-2 and TRBJ2-5; D remains ambiguous. The sequencing input was naive CD4+ T cells from blood. The DNA of the CDR3 is TGTGCCAGCAGCTTGTTTCGCAGCCAAGAGACCCAGTACTTC. Translating it yields CASSLFRSQETQYF.